A selection of T cell receptor beta chains follows, all from one sample in a study of cytomegalovirus exposure and HLA in healthy donors. Here immunoSEQ multiplex PCR was the method, and the copy in TCRdb shows in-frame clones only, minus some. The sample consists of about 130,000 clones, about 80% of them appearing once. Sequences were obtained from PBMCs. The receptor set was obtained from a human donor in good health. Each CDR3 is given with its conserved first and last residue. Fields, in order: V gene, D gene, clone size, J gene, CDR3 length, CDR3 DNA, CDR3 protein. A D gene is named only where the DNA matches it firmly. Only part of the rows carry a size: once, few, many, or a class if the clone is expanded.

V: TRBV6-5; D: .; size: .; J: TRBJ2-1; length: 15; DNA: TGTGCCAGCAGTCCGGTGGGGGGGCCATACAATGAGCAGTTCTTC; CDR3: CASSPVGGPYNEQFF
V: TRBV29-1; D: .; size: few; J: TRBJ1-1; length: 12; DNA: TGCAGCGTCTCCCAGGGGACCACTGAAGCTTTCTTT; CDR3: CSVSQGTTEAFF
V: TRBV6-6; D: .; size: .; J: TRBJ1-4; length: 15; DNA: TGTGCCAGCAGGGGGGCCGGGGCTTCTAATGAAAAACTGTTTTTT; CDR3: CASRGAGASNEKLFF
V: TRBV27; D: .; size: .; J: TRBJ2-7; length: 13; DNA: TGTGCCAGCAGTACCGACAGCTCCTACGAGCAGTACTTC; CDR3: CASSTDSSYEQYF
V: TRBV19; D: .; size: .; J: TRBJ1-5; length: 13; DNA: TGTGCCAGTAGTACGCAGAGCAATCAGCCCCAGCATTTT; CDR3: CASSTQSNQPQHF
V: TRBV6-1; D: .; size: .; J: TRBJ1-1; length: 16; DNA: TGTGCCAGCAGTGATATTGGCGGGACGGGGAACACTGAAGCTTTCTTT; CDR3: CASSDIGGTGNTEAFF
V: TRBV4-1; D: .; size: .; J: TRBJ1-6; length: 15; DNA: TGCGCCAGCAGCCAGGAGGGCAGCGGGAATTCACCCCTCCACTTT; CDR3: CASSQEGSGNSPLHF
V: TRBV7-6; D: TRBD1; size: .; J: TRBJ1-3; length: 15; DNA: TGTGCCAGCGCCGAGACGGGGACAGTCGGAAACACCATATATTTT; CDR3: CASAETGTVGNTIYF
V: TRBV27; D: .; size: .; J: TRBJ1-5; length: 12; DNA: TGTGCCAGCGGGGAGGGTTCCCGGCCCCAGCATTTT; CDR3: CASGEGSRPQHF
V: TRBV5-1; D: TRBD1; size: .; J: TRBJ2-2; length: 15; DNA: TGCGCCACCAAAGGACAGGGACGAGACACCGGGGAGCTGTTTTTT; CDR3: CATKGQGRDTGELFF
V: TRBV5-1; D: TRBD2; size: .; J: TRBJ2-1; length: 17; DNA: TGTGCCAGCAGCCTGTCCGGGCTAGCGGGGGCCTACGGTGAGCAGTTCTTC; CDR3: CASSLSGLAGAYGEQFF
V: TRBV7-8; D: TRBD1; size: few; J: TRBJ1-4; length: 14; DNA: TGTGCCAGCAGCTTAAAGGGGGCGCGGGAAAAACTGTTTTTT; CDR3: CASSLKGAREKLFF
V: TRBV23-1; D: .; size: once; J: TRBJ2-2; length: 13; DNA: TGCGCCAGCGGTCTACGGGGTACCGGGGAGCTGTTTTTT; CDR3: CASGLRGTGELFF
V: TRBV6-5; D: .; size: few; J: TRBJ1-1; length: 15; DNA: TGTGCCAGCAGTTACTCTTCCGGGTTGAACACTGAAGCTTTCTTT; CDR3: CASSYSSGLNTEAFF
V: TRBV6-5; D: .; size: few; J: TRBJ1-1; length: 13; DNA: TGTGCCAGCAGTTACTCATTACAGGGAAAAGCTTTCTTT; CDR3: CASSYSLQGKAFF
V: TRBV5-1; D: .; size: once; J: TRBJ1-1; length: 16; DNA: TGTGCCAGCAGCTTTAGGATGGGGGCGGTGGGCACTGAAGCTTTCTTT; CDR3: CASSFRMGAVGTEAFF
V: TRBV11-2; D: TRBD1; size: .; J: TRBJ2-1; length: 14; DNA: TGTGCCAGCAAAAGAGACAGGGATTACAATGAGCAGTTCTTC; CDR3: CASKRDRDYNEQFF
V: TRBV28; D: TRBD1; size: .; J: TRBJ2-7; length: 12; DNA: TGTGCCAGCAGTTTAGTGGGACAGGCCATCGAATTC; CDR3: CASSLVGQAIEF
V: TRBV6-5; D: .; size: few; J: TRBJ1-1; length: 16; DNA: TGTGCCAGCAGTTACTCGGGTAGGGCGGGCGCCACTGAAGCTTTCTTT; CDR3: CASSYSGRAGATEAFF
V: TRBV6-5; D: .; size: .; J: TRBJ1-2; length: 14; DNA: TGTGCCAGCAGTGAAGGCAGGGCGGTTTATGGCTACACCTTC; CDR3: CASSEGRAVYGYTF
V: TRBV7-9; D: .; size: .; J: TRBJ1-4; length: 14; DNA: TGTGCCAGCACCCCTCTGGGAGGGGTCGAAAAACTGTTTTTT; CDR3: CASTPLGGVEKLFF
V: TRBV19; D: .; size: .; J: TRBJ2-7; length: 17; DNA: TGTGCCAGTAGTTCCGCCCGACAGGACAAGGGCGGCTACGAGCAGTACTTC; CDR3: CASSSARQDKGGYEQYF
V: TRBV6-5; D: .; size: once; J: TRBJ2-7; length: 14; DNA: TGTGCCAGCACTCAAACGGGCAGAGGGTACGAGCAGTACTTC; CDR3: CASTQTGRGYEQYF
V: TRBV13; D: .; size: .; J: TRBJ1-3; length: 13; DNA: TGTGCCAGCAGCCCCACAGCTGGAAACACCATATATTTT; CDR3: CASSPTAGNTIYF
V: TRBV9; D: TRBD1; size: .; J: TRBJ1-6; length: 14; DNA: TGTGCCAGCAGCGTAGACAGGGGGCGATCACCCCTCCACTTT; CDR3: CASSVDRGRSPLHF
V: TRBV4-1; D: .; size: .; J: TRBJ2-1; length: 15; DNA: TGCGCCAGCAGCCAAACCGGGACACCGTACAATGAGCAGTTCTTC; CDR3: CASSQTGTPYNEQFF
V: TRBV4-2; D: .; size: .; J: TRBJ1-3; length: 15; DNA: TGTGCCAGCAGCCAAACCCAGGGGACCGGAAACACCATATATTTT; CDR3: CASSQTQGTGNTIYF
V: TRBV6-5; D: .; size: .; J: TRBJ1-1; length: 13; DNA: TGTGCCAGCAGTTATGGGCTAAACTCTGAAGCTTTCTTT; CDR3: CASSYGLNSEAFF
V: TRBV27; D: .; size: .; J: TRBJ2-6; length: 15; DNA: TGTGCCAGCAGTTTAGCACACTCTGGGGCCAACGTCCTGACTTTC; CDR3: CASSLAHSGANVLTF
V: TRBV21-1; D: .; size: .; J: TRBJ1-2; length: 10; DNA: TGTGCCAGCAGCGTAGTACGCTACACCTTC; CDR3: CASSVVRYTF
V: TRBV13; D: TRBD2; size: .; J: TRBJ2-1; length: 16; DNA: TGTGCCAGCAGCCCGAGCGGGGGGGAATCCTACAATGAGCAGTTCTTC; CDR3: CASSPSGGESYNEQFF
V: TRBV19; D: TRBD1; size: .; J: TRBJ1-1; length: 15; DNA: TGTGCCAGTCGGATTGGGGACAGGGGGCCGCGACTAGCTTTCTTT; CDR3: CASRIGDRGPRLAFF
V: TRBV25-1; D: TRBD1; size: .; J: TRBJ2-5; length: 15; DNA: TGTGCCAGCAGTGACCTATTGGGACAGGGACAAGAGCAGTACTTC; CDR3: CASSDLLGQGQEQYF
V: TRBV6-1; D: .; size: once; J: TRBJ2-7; length: 12; DNA: TGTGCCAGCAGCCACGGGGTTGACGAGCAGTACTTC; CDR3: CASSHGVDEQYF
V: TRBV4-2; D: TRBD1; size: .; J: TRBJ1-6; length: 16; DNA: TGTGCCAGCAGCCAAGGCGGGACAGCCGAGCGGTCGCCCCTCCACTTT; CDR3: CASSQGGTAERSPLHF
V: TRBV5-1; D: TRBD2; size: .; J: TRBJ2-1; length: 17; DNA: TGCGCCAGCAGCCCACCCGGACTAGCGGGGGGGGCCAGTGAGCAGTTCTTC; CDR3: CASSPPGLAGGASEQFF
V: TRBV7-8; D: .; size: once; J: TRBJ1-4; length: 14; DNA: TGTGCCAGCAGCCCAGACGGGTCTAATGAAAAACTGTTTTTT; CDR3: CASSPDGSNEKLFF
V: TRBV4-1; D: .; size: .; J: TRBJ1-6; length: 15; DNA: TGCGCCAGCAGCCAAGATTTGAATACCAGGTCACCCCTCCACTTT; CDR3: CASSQDLNTRSPLHF
V: TRBV6-5; D: TRBD1; size: few; J: TRBJ2-7; length: 14; DNA: TGTGCCAGCAGCTTGGGGGGACAGGCCTACGAGCAGTACTTC; CDR3: CASSLGGQAYEQYF
V: TRBV29-1; D: .; size: .; J: TRBJ2-7; length: 12; DNA: TGCAGCGTGGAGGAGGGGAGGTACGAGCAGTACTTC; CDR3: CSVEEGRYEQYF
V: TRBV11-2; D: TRBD1; size: .; J: TRBJ1-2; length: 14; DNA: TGTGCCAGCAGCACCACAGGGGTTGTCTATGGCTACACCTTC; CDR3: CASSTTGVVYGYTF
V: TRBV6-6; D: TRBD1; size: .; J: TRBJ1-6; length: 15; DNA: TGTGCCAGCACCCAGGGACAGTATCCGAGGTCACCCCTCCACTTT; CDR3: CASTQGQYPRSPLHF
V: TRBV4-2; D: TRBD1; size: few; J: TRBJ2-6; length: 20; DNA: TGTGCCAGCAGCCGTTGGTCTTCGAGACAGGGCCTTACGGGGGCCAACGTCCTGACTTTC; CDR3: CASSRWSSRQGLTGANVLTF
V: TRBV2; D: .; size: .; J: TRBJ1-2; length: 12; DNA: TGTGCCAGCAGTGACGGGGGGTGGGGCTACACCTTC; CDR3: CASSDGGWGYTF
V: TRBV28; D: TRBD1; size: .; J: TRBJ1-3; length: 16; DNA: TGTGCCAGCAGTAACAGGGGTGCTGGCTCTGGAAACACCATATATTTT; CDR3: CASSNRGAGSGNTIYF
V: TRBV27; D: .; size: once; J: TRBJ1-6; length: 13; DNA: TGTGCCAGCTCGAGCTCCTATAATTCACCCCTCCACTTT; CDR3: CASSSSYNSPLHF